The 16 T cell receptor beta chains reported below all come from one sample, sequenced in a study of human T cells and chemical hapten exposure. Time point here: patch test 3, about 24 weeks after DPC sensitization. Treatment here: therapeutic diphenylcyclopropenone sensitization with weekly scalp DPC. TCRdb redid the calling of the RACE reads with MiXCR, one entry per CDR3 protein. The table includes about 82,000 distinct CDR3 sequences, under 15% detected once. The specimen was whole blood, collected in connection with sensitization to the hapten diphenylcyclopropenone (DPC). The receptors were gathered from a woman between 50 and 59 years old with alopecia areata. Some clones in this sample may be carry-over from other donors' samples.

This chain connects TRBV7-9 to TRBJ2-3; D is ambiguous. Trimming pared 5 bases from V and 0 bases from J, leaving 9 bases between. Germline V CDR1 and CDR2: SEHNR, FQNEAQ (reference sequence). The CDR3 extends over 14 amino acids. The CDR3 nucleotides are TGTGCCAGCAGCCTAACATTGAGCACAGATACGCAGTATTTT. Its translation: CASSLTLSTDTQYF. Looking up the rest from reference TRBV7-9 and TRBJ2-3 gives the full variable domain: DTGVSQNPRHKITKRGQNVTFRCDPISEHNRLYWYRQTLGQGPEFLTYFQNEAQLEKSRLLSDRFSAERPKGSFSTLEIQRTEQGDSAMYLCASSLTLSTDTQYFGPGTRLTVL.

The chain recombines TRBV29-1 with TRBJ1-2; D uncertain. CDR1 and CDR2 (germline): SQVTM, ANQGSEA. V lost 4 bases to trimming and J lost 2 bases, with 8 bases between them. This CDR3 is 12 amino acids long. CDR3 DNA: TGCAGCGTTGTTTCCGGGAACTATGGCTACACCTTC. Translation: CSVVSGNYGYTF.

This clonotype was observed at least ten times. The CDR3 coding sequence is TGTGCCAGCAGCTCGCCGGGACGTCCAACTCGGGACACTGAAGCTTTCTTT. Translation gives CASSSPGRPTRDTEAFF. The V call is TRBV7-2, the J call TRBJ1-1; tentative D call: TRBD1 (5 bases). CDR3 length equals 17 residues. CDR1 SGHTA and CDR2 FQGNSA come from the germline V gene. V shed 4 bases and J shed 3 bases, with 21 bases lying between them.

This clonotype was detected many times. The chain uses TRBV7-2 and TRBJ2-4; D call uncertain. There are 13 residues in the CDR3. Germline V gene data show CDR1 as SGHTA and CDR2 as FQGNSA. V dropped 2 bases and J dropped 8 bases, with 10 bases sitting between them. The CDR3 DNA sequence: TGTGCCAGCAGCTTACAGAGGAAGGACATTCAGTACTTC. This codes for CASSLQRKDIQYF.

The chain combines TRBV9 with TRBJ2-3; tentatively, D is TRBD2 (5 bases). The CDR3 length is 16 residues. Germline CDR1 reads SGDLS; CDR2 reads YYNGEE. V lost 3 bases and J lost 0, with 14 bases in between. The CDR3 sequence is CASSGESGTSTDTQYF. The CDR3 DNA is TGTGCCAGCAGCGGGGAGAGCGGTACTAGCACAGATACGCAGTATTTT.

This clonotype was seen at least ten times. J is TRBJ1-2 and V is TRBV5-6; 7 bases agree with TRBD1. Looked up from germline, CDR1 is SGHDT and CDR2 is YYEEEE. V was pared by 2 bases and J by 0 bases, with 1 base of the junction left unmatched. This CDR3 comprises 14 residues. For the CDR3, the DNA is TGTGCCAGCAGCTTCCAGGGGGCTAACTATGGCTACACCTTC. Translating gives CASSFQGANYGYTF.

Ten or more counts support this clonotype. This chain links TRBV29-1 with TRBJ2-7; D may match TRBD1 or TRBD2 (5 bases each). The CDR3 sequence is 13 residues long. The germline V gene has CDR1 SQVTM and CDR2 ANQGSEA. The germline V and J ends were trimmed by 3 bases and 5 bases, with 14 bases remaining between them. The CDR3 sequence: CSVDLGARDEQYF. The CDR3, as DNA: TGCAGCGTTGATTTAGGGGCGCGGGACGAGCAGTACTTC.

The chain couples TRBV7-8 to TRBJ1-4, with D unresolved. Trimming took 1 base from V and 10 from J, leaving 19 bases between them. From germline, CDR1 is SGHVS and CDR2 FQNEAQ. The CDR3 consists of 16 residues. The DNA of the CDR3 is TGTGCCAGCAGCTTAGAACGGACTAATTCCAGAGGAAAACTGTTTTTT. Protein product: CASSLERTNSRGKLFF.

J is TRBJ1-4 and V is TRBV14; no clear D gene. This CDR3 region has 12 residues. With 3 bases removed from V and 6 bases from J, the gap between germline ends came to 5 bases. Germline V gene sequence: CDR1 SGHDN, CDR2 FVKESK. The CDR3, as DNA: TGTGCCAGCAGCCAGAATGATGAAAAACTGTTTTTT. This codes for CASSQNDEKLFF. Full variable domain (rest looked up from reference TRBV14 and TRBJ1-4): EAGVTQFPSHSVIEKGQTVTLRCDPISGHDNLYWYRRVMGKEIKFLLHFVKESKQDESGMPNNRFLAERTGGTYSTLKVQPAELEDSGVYFCASSQNDEKLFFGSGTQLSVL.

The chain employs TRBV15 and TRBJ2-7; D is tentatively TRBD1 or TRBD2 (5 bases each). This CDR3 is 14 amino acids long. Deletions cut 8 bases from V and 5 bases from J, with 19 bases between. The germline CDR1 and CDR2 sequences are LNHNV and YYDKDF (reference sequence). The CDR3 protein is CATDIRDPGDEQYF. The CDR3, as DNA: TGTGCCACCGACATCCGGGACCCCGGCGACGAGCAGTACTTC.

There are many counts of this clonotype. V gene TRBV29-1 combines with J gene TRBJ1-2, with 7 bases lining up with TRBD1. CDR3 length: 13 residues. Germline V CDR1 and CDR2: SQVTM, ANQGSEA. The trim removed 6 bases at V and 1 base at J, leaving 5 bases unmatched. In DNA, the CDR3 is TGCAGCGTGGGACAGTTGCTTAACTATGGCTACACCTTC. It codes for CSVGQLLNYGYTF.

This clonotype was observed at least ten times. CDR3 sequence reads: CSVELAGGGTGELFF. As DNA, the CDR3 is TGCAGCGTTGAGTTAGCGGGAGGAGGTACCGGGGAGCTGTTTTTT. The chain joins TRBV29-1 to TRBJ2-2; 10 bases are a match to TRBD2. From germline, CDR1 is SQVTM and CDR2 ANQGSEA. Losses at the gene ends were 3 bases for V and 5 bases for J; bases not matched to a gene: 6. CDR3 length equals 15 residues.

This clonotype was observed a few times. The J gene is TRBJ2-1, the V gene TRBV30; D may be TRBD1 (5 bases). CDR3 length: 13 amino acids. The V end lost 0 bases, the J end lost 10 bases, and 13 bases lay between the germline ends. Germline assignment: CDR1 GTSNPN and CDR2 SVGIG (reference sequence). The CDR3 DNA reads TGTGCCTGGAGTGTACTTGGGGCGATGGAGCAGTTCTTC. Its translation: CAWSVLGAMEQFF. Full variable domain (remainder filled in from reference TRBV30 and TRBJ2-1): SQTIHQWPATLVQPVGSPLSLECTVEGTSNPNLYWYRQAAGRGLQLLFYSVGIGQISSEVPQNLSASRPQDRQFILSSKKLLLSDSGFYLCAWSVLGAMEQFFGPGTRLTVL.

A few counts support this clonotype. The chain is built from TRBV29-1 and TRBJ1-2, with a possible D match to TRBD1 (5 bases). The V gene lost 4 bases and the J gene lost 5 bases, with 14 bases spanning the gap. Germline-derived CDR1 and CDR2 are SQVTM and ANQGSEA. CDR3 length: 13 amino acids. Here the CDR3 reads CSVAEGRQYGYTF. The CDR3 region has the DNA TGCAGCGTTGCCGAGGGGAGACAATATGGCTACACCTTC.

The chain couples TRBV20-1 to TRBJ2-3, with 12 positions matching TRBD2. Trimming took 3 bases from V and 6 from J; bases not matched to a gene: 4. The CDR3 contains 14 residues. Per germline, CDR1 DFQATT and CDR2 SNEGSKA (reference sequence). DNA for the CDR3: TGCAGTGCTAGGTCTAGCGGGAGGGCGGATACGCAGTATTTT. Translated, it gives CSARSSGRADTQYF.

The rearrangement joins TRBV7-9 to TRBJ2-1; TRBD2 matches at 13 bases. Germline V gene lookup returns CDR1 SEHNR and CDR2 FQNEAQ (reference sequence). The CDR3 consists of 18 residues. Trimming at V came to 4 bases and at J to 2 bases, leaving 8 bases not matched to a gene. CDR3 residues: CASSSRTSGGLAYNEQFF. The CDR3 DNA sequence: TGTGCCAGCAGCTCGCGGACTAGCGGGGGCCTCGCCTACAATGAGCAGTTCTTC. The full variable domain, with the rest looked up from reference TRBV7-9 and TRBJ2-1, is DTGVSQNPRHKITKRGQNVTFRCDPISEHNRLYWYRQTLGQGPEFLTYFQNEAQLEKSRLLSDRFSAERPKGSFSTLEIQRTEQGDSAMYLCASSSRTSGGLAYNEQFFGPGTRLTVL.